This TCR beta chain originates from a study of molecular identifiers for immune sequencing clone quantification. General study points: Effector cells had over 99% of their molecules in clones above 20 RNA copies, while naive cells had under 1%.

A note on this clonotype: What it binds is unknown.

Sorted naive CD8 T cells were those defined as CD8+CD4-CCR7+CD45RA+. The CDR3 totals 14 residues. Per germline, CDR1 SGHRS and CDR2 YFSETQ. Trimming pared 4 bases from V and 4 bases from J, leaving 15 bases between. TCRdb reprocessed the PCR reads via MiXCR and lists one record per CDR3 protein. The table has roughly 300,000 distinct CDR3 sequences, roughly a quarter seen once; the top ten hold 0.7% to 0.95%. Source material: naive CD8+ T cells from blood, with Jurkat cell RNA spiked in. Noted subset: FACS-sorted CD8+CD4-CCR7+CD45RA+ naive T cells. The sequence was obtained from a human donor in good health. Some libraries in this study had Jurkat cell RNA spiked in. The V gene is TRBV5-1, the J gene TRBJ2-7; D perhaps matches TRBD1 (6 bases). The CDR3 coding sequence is TGCGCCAGCAGCATTTTACAGGGCTCTTACGAGCAGTACTTC. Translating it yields CASSILQGSYEQYF. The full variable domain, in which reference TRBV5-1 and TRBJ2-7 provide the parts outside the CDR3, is KAGVTQTPRYLIKTRGQQVTLSCSPISGHRSVSWYQQTPGQGLQFLFEYFSETQRNKGNFPGRFSGRQFSNSRSEMNVSTLELGDSALYLCASSILQGSYEQYFGPGTRLTVT.